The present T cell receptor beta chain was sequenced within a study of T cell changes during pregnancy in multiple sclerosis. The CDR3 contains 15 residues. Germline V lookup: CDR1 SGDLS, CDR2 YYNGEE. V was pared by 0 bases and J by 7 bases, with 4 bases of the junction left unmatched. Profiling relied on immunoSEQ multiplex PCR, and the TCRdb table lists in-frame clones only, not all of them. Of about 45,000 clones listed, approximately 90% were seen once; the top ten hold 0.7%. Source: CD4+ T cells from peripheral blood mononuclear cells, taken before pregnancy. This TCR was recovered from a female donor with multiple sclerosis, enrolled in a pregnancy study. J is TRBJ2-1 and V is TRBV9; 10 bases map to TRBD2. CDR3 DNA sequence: TGTGCCAGCAGCGTAGGAGCGGGGGGGTTAAATGAGCAGTTCTTC. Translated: CASSVGAGGLNEQFF.